This T cell receptor beta chain emerged from a study of blood T cell repertoires in COVID-19. Study as a whole: Sites in the United States, Italy and Spain provided acute and convalescent COVID-19 samples.

Germline V gene lookup returns CDR1 SGHRS and CDR2 YFSETQ. The CDR3 is made up of 14 amino acids. The V end lost 4 bases, the J end lost 2 bases, and 11 bases lay between the germline ends. Only in-frame clones appear in the TCRdb table, and some are missing; sequencing was by immunoSEQ multiplex PCR. Among approximately 50,000 clones listed, more than 80% were seen once. The chain combines TRBV5-1 with TRBJ2-3; TRBD2 might be the D (5 bases). The clonotype was recovered from a man in his 60s with COVID-19, enrolled during active disease. Sequences were obtained from peripheral blood. CDR3 sequence: CASSLRGDTDTQYF. Here the CDR3 DNA reads TGCGCCAGCAGCCTTCGGGGTGACACAGATACGCAGTATTTT.